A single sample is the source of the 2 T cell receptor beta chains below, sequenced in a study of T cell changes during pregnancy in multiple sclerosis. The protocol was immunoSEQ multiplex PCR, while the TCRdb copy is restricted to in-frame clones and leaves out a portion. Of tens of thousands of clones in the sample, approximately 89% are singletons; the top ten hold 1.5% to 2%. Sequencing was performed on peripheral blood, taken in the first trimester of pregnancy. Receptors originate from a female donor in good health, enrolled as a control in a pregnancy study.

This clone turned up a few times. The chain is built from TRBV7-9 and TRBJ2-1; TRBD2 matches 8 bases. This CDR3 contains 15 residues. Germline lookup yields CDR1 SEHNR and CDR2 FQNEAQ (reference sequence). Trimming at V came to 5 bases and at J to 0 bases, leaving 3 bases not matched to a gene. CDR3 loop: CASSRSGSSYNEQFF. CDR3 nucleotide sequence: TGTGCCAGCAGCAGAAGCGGGAGCTCCTACAATGAGCAGTTCTTC.

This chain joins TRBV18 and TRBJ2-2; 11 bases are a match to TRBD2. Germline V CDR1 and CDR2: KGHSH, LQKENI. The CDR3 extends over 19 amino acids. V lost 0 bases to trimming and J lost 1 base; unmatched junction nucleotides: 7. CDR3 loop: CASSPPRLAGRLNTGELFF. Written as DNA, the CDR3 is TGTGCCAGCTCACCACCTAGACTAGCGGGGAGACTGAACACCGGGGAGCTGTTTTTT.